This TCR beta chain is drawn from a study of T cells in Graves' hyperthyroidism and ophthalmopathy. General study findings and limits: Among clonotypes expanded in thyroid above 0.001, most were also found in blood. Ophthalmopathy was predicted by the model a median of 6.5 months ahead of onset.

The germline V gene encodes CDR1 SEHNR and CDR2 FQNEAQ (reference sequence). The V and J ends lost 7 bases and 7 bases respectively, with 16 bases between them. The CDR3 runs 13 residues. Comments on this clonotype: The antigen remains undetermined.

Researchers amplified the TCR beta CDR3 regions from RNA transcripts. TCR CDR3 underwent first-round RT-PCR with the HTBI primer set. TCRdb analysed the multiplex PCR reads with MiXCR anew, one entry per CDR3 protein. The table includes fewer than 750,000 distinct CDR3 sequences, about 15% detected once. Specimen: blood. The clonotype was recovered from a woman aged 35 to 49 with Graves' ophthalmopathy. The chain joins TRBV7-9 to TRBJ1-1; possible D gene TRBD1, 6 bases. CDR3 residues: CASNRDTKYEAFF. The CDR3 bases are TGTGCCAGCAACCGGGACACAAAGTATGAAGCTTTCTTT.